Listed below are T cell receptor beta chains from one sample, sequenced in a study of CDR3 diversity in severe acne. MiXCR, run by TCRdb on the PCR reads, gives a single entry per CDR3 protein. This table holds 79,000 or so distinct CDR3 sequences, approximately 49% found once. Sequenced: blood. The source of these receptors is a male donor with severe acne vulgaris. CDR3s include the opening cysteine and the closing phenylalanine or tryptophan. A D gene is named only where the DNA matches it firmly. A clone size is listed for some rows: how often the clone was seen (once, few, many), or a class if it is expanded.

>TRBD2|TRBJ2-5|few|TRBV20-1
TGCAGTGCCCACGGACTAGCGGGAGCGGAGACCCAGTACTTC
CSAHGLAGAETQYF
>TRBD1|TRBJ2-5|NA|TRBV7-8
TGTGCCAGCAGCCACGGACAGGGGAGGGAGACCCAGTACTTC
CASSHGQGRETQYF
>TRBD1|TRBJ1-4|few|TRBV11-2
TGTGCCAGCAGCTCCAATCGGGACAGGGCAAATGAAAAACTGTTTTTT
CASSSNRDRANEKLFF
>TRBD1|TRBJ2-7|many|TRBV29-1
TGCAGCGTTGAGAGCACTGGGACAGCGAATACCTACGAGCAGTACTTC
CSVESTGTANTYEQYF
>TRBD1|TRBJ2-7|NA|TRBV7-6
TGTGCCAGCAGCTCACACGGGACAGTCGGCGAGCAGTACTTC
CASSSHGTVGEQYF
>NA|TRBJ1-2|NA|TRBV2
TGTGCCAGGGAGGGGCAGGCCAGCTATGGCTACACCTTC
CAREGQASYGYTF
>NA|TRBJ2-3|many|TRBV9
TGTGCCAGCAGCGTCGAGGGGGTGACGGCCACAGATACGCAGTATTTT
CASSVEGVTATDTQYF
>NA|TRBJ2-6|NA|TRBV9
TGTGCCAGCAGCCCAGACGAGGGTGGGGCCAACGTCCTGACTTTC
CASSPDEGGANVLTF
>NA|TRBJ2-2|NA|TRBV29-1
TGCAGCGCCGAGTCGGGGCAATCCTCCGGGGAGCTGTTTTTT
CSAESGQSSGELFF
>TRBD1|TRBJ1-5|many|TRBV5-6
TGTGCCAGCAGTATGGACAGGGGGCCCCATCAGCCCCAGCATTTT
CASSMDRGPHQPQHF
>NA|TRBJ2-1|medium-sized|TRBV5-1
TGCGCCAGCAGTCCCCGGACTAACAATGAGCAGTTCTTC
CASSPRTNNEQFF
>NA|TRBJ1-1|NA|TRBV29-1
TGCAGCGTTGTTTTTTTCCGTGGAATGAACACTGAAGCTTTCTTT
CSVVFFRGMNTEAFF
>TRBD1|TRBJ1-5|few|TRBV6-5
TGTGCCAGCAGTTTGATGGGACAGAACGGCAATCAGCCCCAGCATTTT
CASSLMGQNGNQPQHF
>NA|TRBJ2-7|NA|TRBV12-3/TRBV12-4
TGTGCCAGCAGTTTTACAGGGATGAACGAGCAGTACTTC
CASSFTGMNEQYF
>TRBD2|TRBJ2-1|NA|TRBV27
TGTGCCAGCAGCACGGTCAGGACTAGCGACAATGAGCAGTTCTTC
CASSTVRTSDNEQFF
>NA|TRBJ2-7|NA|TRBV11-2
TGTGCCAGCAGCTTACTCCGGGGCCTCTACGAGCAGTACTTC
CASSLLRGLYEQYF
>TRBD2|TRBJ2-3|NA|TRBV7-2
TGTGCCAGCAGCTTAGGGCTCGGGGGGGTTTTAAGCGCAGATACGCAGTATTTT
CASSLGLGGVLSADTQYF
>NA|TRBJ1-5|once|TRBV12-3/TRBV12-4
TGTGCCAGCAGTCACGACCTCTTGGCCCAGCCCCAGCATTTT
CASSHDLLAQPQHF
>TRBD2|TRBJ2-7|medium-sized|TRBV24-1
TGTGCCACCAGTGATTATAGCGGGAAGGGCTACGAGCAGTACTTC
CATSDYSGKGYEQYF
>TRBD1|TRBJ1-5|few|TRBV11-2
TGTGCCAGCAGCTGGGACAGGGGGACACAGCCCCAGCATTTT
CASSWDRGTQPQHF
>NA|TRBJ1-6|NA|TRBV25-1
TGTGCCAGCAGTGAGCACATCAATAATTCACCCCTCCACTTT
CASSEHINNSPLHF
>NA|TRBJ1-1|many|TRBV3-1
TGTGCCAGCAGCCCAATCGGCGGGGAGATGGGCACTGAAGCTTTCTTT
CASSPIGGEMGTEAFF
>TRBD2|TRBJ2-3|NA|TRBV29-1
TGCAGCGTTGCGGGGCTAGCGGCAAGCACAGATACGCAGTATTTT
CSVAGLAASTDTQYF
>TRBD2|TRBJ2-3|many|TRBV7-2
TGTGCCAGCAGCTTTACTAGCGGGGGGCCTGTCTCCCAGTATTTT
CASSFTSGGPVSQYF
>TRBD2|TRBJ2-7|NA|TRBV29-1
TGCAGCGTTGAGGTTAGCGGGAGAGAAGACTTCTCCTACGAGCAGTACTTC
CSVEVSGREDFSYEQYF
>NA|TRBJ2-2|NA|TRBV24-1
TGTGCCACCAGTGGCGGAAAGGCAGGCGGGGAGCTGTTTTTT
CATSGGKAGGELFF
>NA|TRBJ1-2|few|TRBV5-6
TGTGCCAGCAGCCCGGACGGAGGATACTATGGCTACACCTTC
CASSPDGGYYGYTF
>NA|TRBJ1-1|many|TRBV19
TGTGCCAGTTCGTTGGGGACCACTGAAGCTTTCTTT
CASSLGTTEAFF
>NA|TRBJ1-1|once|TRBV20-1
TGCAGTGTGGCCGAGAGGGGGTATGGCTACACTGAAGCTTTCTTT
CSVAERGYGYTEAFF
>TRBD2|TRBJ2-7|NA|TRBV7-8
TGTGCCAGCAGCTTAGGCCGGACTAGCTTTTACGAGCAGTACTTC
CASSLGRTSFYEQYF
>NA|TRBJ1-4|many|TRBV5-6
TGTGCCAGCAGACTGTGGGAGGAAAATGAAAAACTGTTTTTT
CASRLWEENEKLFF
>TRBD1|TRBJ2-2|many|TRBV2
TGTGCCAGCAGTGATGGGACAGGGTTCGCCGGGGAGCTGTTTTTT
CASSDGTGFAGELFF
>TRBD2|TRBJ2-6|NA|TRBV24-1
TGTGCCACCAGTGATTCCCGGGGGGGGCGAGGGGCCAACGTCCTGACTTTC
CATSDSRGGRGANVLTF
>NA|TRBJ2-3|NA|TRBV14
TGTGCCAGCAGCCAAGGCAGGGGTACGCAGTATTTT
CASSQGRGTQYF
>NA|TRBJ1-1|many|TRBV7-9
TGTGCCAGCAGCCGAATGAACACTGAAGCTTTCTTT
CASSRMNTEAFF
>TRBD2|TRBJ2-5|NA|TRBV7-9
TGTGCCAGCAGCTTAGTACTCCTAGCGGGCCAAGAGACCCAGTACTTC
CASSLVLLAGQETQYF
>NA|TRBJ2-5|few|TRBV15
TGTGCCACCAGCAGAGTAATCCAGCCGTACCAAGAGACCCAGTACTTC
CATSRVIQPYQETQYF
>NA|TRBJ2-2|many|TRBV7-3
TGTGCCAGCAGCCCGAAGGCCGGGGAGCTGTTTTTT
CASSPKAGELFF
>NA|TRBJ1-1|many|TRBV12-3/TRBV12-4
TGTGCCAGCAGGGGCACCATGGACACTGAAGCTTTCTTT
CASRGTMDTEAFF
>TRBD2|TRBJ2-5|NA|TRBV19
TGTGCCAGTAGGAAACAGGGACTAGCGGGACGGACCCAGTACTTC
CASRKQGLAGRTQYF
>NA|TRBJ1-2|NA|TRBV10-3
TGTGCCATCAGTGAGTCCCTGTATGGCTACACCTTC
CAISESLYGYTF
>NA|TRBJ2-7|NA|TRBV6-5
TGTGCCAGCAGTTACTCCGGGGCAGGGGTCGAACAGTACTTC
CASSYSGAGVEQYF
>NA|TRBJ1-3|many|TRBV5-6
TGTGCCAGCAGCCAAGTGGGGGGGTCCTCTGGAAACACCATATATTTT
CASSQVGGSSGNTIYF
>NA|TRBJ2-5|NA|TRBV11-2
TGTGCCAGCAGCTTAGAGTTGGGGGCGTACGAGACCCAGTACTTC
CASSLELGAYETQYF
>TRBD1|TRBJ1-5|NA|TRBV7-9
TGTGCCAGCAGCTTACCGGAGGGGGCGCGAGGCAATCAGCCCCAGCATTTT
CASSLPEGARGNQPQHF
>TRBD2|TRBJ2-1|NA|TRBV6-1
TGTGCCAGCAGTGAAGAACTAGCGGGGGGTTTTGAGCAGTTCTTC
CASSEELAGGFEQFF
>NA|TRBJ2-1|NA|TRBV5-1
TGCGCCAGCAGCTTGGCTAGCGTTGAAGATGGGGGGTGGCATGAGCAGTTCTTC
CASSLASVEDGGWHEQFF